The text below deals with one T cell receptor (beta chain). Its antigen target is currently unknown. The input lacks base qualities; no much larger clone sits a single base away. Using the deep immunoSEQ assay, TCR CDR3 regions were amplified from genomic DNA by multiplex PCR. Extracted genomic DNA from each cell subset was spread evenly across all wells of several immunoSEQ 96-well plates, with each plate serving as a replicate. For sorted subsets, each replicate PCR was loaded with roughly 190 ng genomic DNA, equivalent to some 31,000 T cell genomes. Purified libraries were quantified with a Qubit 3.0 fluorometer, sized on a Bioanalyzer 2100, and re-quantified with the KAPA Library Quantification kit. A separate single-read 150-cycle Illumina NextSeq 550 flow cell was used to sequence each immunoSEQ 96-well plate. As for how the authors treated the data: Because only junctional sequences without quality scores were contained in the immunoSEQ output, filtering matching that applied to full-length reads could not be performed. To assign V/J genes and CDR3, sequences were annotated using PyIR, a Python wrapper for IgBLAST v1.9, with IMGT germline references. Reads were removed for weak V/J assignments (E-value above 1e-6), missing CDR3, stop codons, out-of-frame junctions, or ambiguous translated residues. V3J clonotypes were defined by identical inferred V gene, J gene, and CDR3 amino acid sequence. To compute the percentage overlap between repertoires, the number of shared unique clonotypes was divided by the size of the smaller repertoire. Richness of each repertoire was evaluated using RTK rarefaction, the Chao1 estimator, and Recon v2.1 estimates of unobserved clonotypes. OLGA was used to compute generation probabilities for all TCRbeta clonotypes that the gDNA method yielded from a handful of donors. Entries here come from immuneACCESS through TCRdb and include only in-frame sequences with V and J called. Some clones fail to appear in such tables; in the studies checked, an unresolved V gene covers under half of the shortfall, and the cause of the remainder is unknown. V and J calls and clone size follow that table, whereas D and trimming were derived from the DNA. In this sample the table shows roughly 2,500,000 clones, 93% of which occur a single time. Approximately 0.35% of the sample goes to the ten largest clones.

This specimen belongs to a study of shared clonotypes between healthy human individuals (dated by TCRdb to 2018 to 2020). Background for the entire study: A few men and a couple of women, aged 18 to 49 years, made up the cohort. For each donor, CD4 naive and CD4 memory were each given three plates, CD8 naive was given two plates, and CD8 memory was given one plate. Blood TCR repertoires of roughly five healthy adults were deeply sequenced to estimate repertoire size and the extent of clonotype sharing between individuals. Between about 0.94 and 8.9 billion PBMCs per donor were obtained by leukapheresis. Libraries were prepared and TCR repertoires were sequenced by different laboratories using diverse techniques, in order to increase sequencing depth and limit assay-specific biases.

The CDR3, from cysteine to phenylalanine, totals 14 residues. Only the CDR3 region is kept as DNA, spanning 42 bases read in frame from base 1. V drops 3 bases and J drops 2 bases, leaving 10 bases in between. Sequences SGHRS (CDR1) and YFSETQ (CDR2) are obtained from the germline V gene. Healthy HIV-negative adults with no recently reported acute infections or vaccinations were included as donors. Every donor was a Caucasian adult living in Nashville, Tennessee, USA. CD4+ T cells were enriched through magnetic negative selection, after which naive cells were positively selected on CD45RA and the remaining negative fraction served as the memory subset. Blood was obtained by leukapheresis, after which PBMCs were separated by Ficoll-Histopaque density gradient centrifugation and cryopreserved in liquid nitrogen vapor phase. Analytical flow cytometry was used to check the purity and quantity of every magnetically sorted T cell population. Genomic DNA was isolated from every sorted fraction and measured by UV absorbance on a Nanodrop 2000c.

Here is what the overall study found, with its caveats: Sharing across a handful of donors was observed for 4.5% to 6.5% of naive CD4, less than 4% of naive CD8, 2.3% of memory CD4, and roughly 0.4% of memory CD8 clonotypes. The small number of donors limited the genetic and exposure-history diversity represented. Pairwise subsampling indicated that sequencing depth was expected to affect the degree of clonotype sharing among donors. Larger estimated clonotype richness was generally found for naive subsets than for memory subsets. Sampling was limited to blood, and TCR repertoires in tissue likely differ from TCR repertoires in blood. Higher generation probabilities were observed for clonotypes shared by all four sorted-subset donors than for non-shared clonotypes. Even with the large sequencing depth, rarefaction of the sorted-subset datasets indicated that sequencing was incomplete.

This TCR was sampled from a man younger than 35 in good health. Some clones in this sample may be carry-over from other donors' samples. The receptor chain draws on TRBV5-1 and TRBJ2-3, with TRBD2 as a weak D call on 6 bases. Sequencing input: naive CD4+ T cells from PBMCs. Read against the paper, the sample's cell subset or site label means: CD45RA+ positively selected. The CDR3 has the sequence CASSWGEATDTQYF. At the DNA level, the sequence is TGCGCCAGCAGCTGGGGGGAAGCCACAGATACGCAGTATTTT.